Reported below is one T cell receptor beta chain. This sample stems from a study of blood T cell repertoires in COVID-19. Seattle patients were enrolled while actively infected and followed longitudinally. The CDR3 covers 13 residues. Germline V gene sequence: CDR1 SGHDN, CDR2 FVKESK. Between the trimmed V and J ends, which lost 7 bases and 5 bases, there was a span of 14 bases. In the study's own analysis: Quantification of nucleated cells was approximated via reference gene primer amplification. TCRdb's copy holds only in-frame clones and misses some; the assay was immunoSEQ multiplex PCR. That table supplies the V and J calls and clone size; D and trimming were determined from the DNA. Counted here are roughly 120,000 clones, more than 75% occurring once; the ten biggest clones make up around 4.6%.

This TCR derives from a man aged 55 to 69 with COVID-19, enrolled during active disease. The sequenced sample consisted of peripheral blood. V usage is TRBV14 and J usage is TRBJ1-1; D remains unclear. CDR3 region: CASTPAVRTEAFF. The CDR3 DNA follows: TGTGCCAGCACCCCAGCCGTCAGGACTGAAGCTTTCTTT.